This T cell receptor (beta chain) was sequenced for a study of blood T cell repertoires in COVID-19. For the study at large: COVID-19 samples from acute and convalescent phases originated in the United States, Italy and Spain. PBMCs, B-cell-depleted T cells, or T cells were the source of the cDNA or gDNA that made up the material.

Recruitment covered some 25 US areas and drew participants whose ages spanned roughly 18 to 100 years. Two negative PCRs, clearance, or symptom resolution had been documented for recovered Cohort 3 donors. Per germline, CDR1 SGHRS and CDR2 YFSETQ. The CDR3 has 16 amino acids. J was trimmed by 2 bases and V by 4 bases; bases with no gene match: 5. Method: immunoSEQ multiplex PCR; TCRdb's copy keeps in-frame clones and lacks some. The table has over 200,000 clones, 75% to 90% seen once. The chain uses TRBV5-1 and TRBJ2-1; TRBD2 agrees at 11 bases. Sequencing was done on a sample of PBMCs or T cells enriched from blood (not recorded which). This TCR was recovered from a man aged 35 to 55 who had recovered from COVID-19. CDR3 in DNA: TGCGCCAGCAGCGAGGGGACTAGCGGAACCTACAATGAGCAGTTCTTC. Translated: CASSEGTSGTYNEQFF.